The rows below give T cell receptor beta chains drawn from one sample of a study of tumor-infiltrating lymphocytes in primary liver carcinoma. TCRdb re-analysed the multiplex PCR reads in MiXCR, keeping a single row per CDR3 protein. Among under 45,000 distinct CDR3 sequences listed, nearly 75% were seen once. Sequencing input: liver tumor tissue from sampling region 4. These receptors were obtained from a man aged 35 to 55 with primary liver carcinoma and hepatitis B virus infection. The CDR3 runs from the conserved cysteine through the conserved F or W. Fields, in order: V gene, J gene, D gene, clone size, CDR3 protein, CDR3 DNA. A D gene is named only where the DNA matches it firmly. A row's size may be missing; if present it is once, few, many or a size class.

TRBV29-1	TRBJ1-1	.	.	CSVKLGLMNTGALF	TGCAGCGTTAAACTTGGCCTCATGAACACTGGAGCTCTCTTT
TRBV11-2	TRBJ2-5	TRBD2	.	CSSSIGASGQDTQYF	TGTTCCAGCAGCATAGGGGCTAGCGGACAAGATACCCAGTACTTC
TRBV7-9	TRBJ2-1	.	.	CASGLSEGRNEQFF	TGTGCCAGCGGCCTTTCCGAGGGGCGGAATGAGCAGTTCTTC
TRBV6-2/TRBV6-3	TRBJ2-5	.	few	CASPTGAQETQYF	TGTGCCAGTCCTACAGGAGCCCAAGAGACCCAGTACTTC
TRBV5-1	TRBJ2-7	TRBD1	.	CASSLLTGSEQYF	TGCGCCAGCAGCTTGCTGACAGGGAGTGAGCAGTACTTC
TRBV10-3	TRBJ1-1	TRBD1	once	CAIRVRSQGLNTEAFF	TGTGCCATCAGGGTGAGGTCACAGGGGCTGAACACTGAAGCTTTCTTT
TRBV28	TRBJ2-3	.	.	CASSFQGKGAGRDTQYF	TGTGCCAGCAGTTTCCAGGGAAAGGGTGCGGGCAGAGATACGCAGTACTTT
TRBV10-3	TRBJ2-7	.	.	CAIGLVGYEQYF	TGTGCCATCGGGCTAGTGGGGTACGAGCAGTACTTC
TRBV2	TRBJ2-1	.	.	CASGEQVYNEQFF	TGTGCCAGCGGTGAACAAGTCTACAACGAGCAGTTCTTC
TRBV14	TRBJ2-5	TRBD2	many	CASSQGGTSGRAGETQYF	TGTGCCAGCAGCCAAGGGGGGACTAGCGGGAGGGCTGGGGAGACCCAGTACTTC
TRBV7-9	TRBJ1-2	.	.	CPSSTSGGELGYTF	TGTCCCAGCAGCACATCTGGGGGAGAGCTGGGATACACCTTC
TRBV19	TRBJ2-6	.	.	CASSIAGAGANALTF	TGTGCCAGTAGTATAGCCGGTGCTGGGGCCAACGCCCTGACTTTC